The 26 T cell receptor beta chains given below trace back to one sample, sequenced in a study of blood T cell repertoires in COVID-19. Clones were read by immunoSEQ multiplex PCR, and TCRdb kept only the in-frame ones, dropping some. The sample consists of 15,000 to 20,000 clones, roughly 89% of them appearing once. What was sequenced was peripheral blood. These receptors originate from a human donor in a cohort sampled during active COVID-19.

This clone was seen only a few times. The chain combines TRBV15 with TRBJ1-5; no definite D call. The germline V gene encodes CDR1 LNHNV and CDR2 YYDKDF (reference sequence). The CDR3 totals 12 residues. Trimming took off 1 base at V and 6 bases at J, with 4 bases between the two ends. The CDR3 sequence: CATSRVGQPQHF. As DNA, the CDR3 is TGTGCCACCAGCAGAGTCGGTCAGCCCCAGCATTTT.

CDR3 bases: TGTGCCAGCAGCCCGGGGGGCCAGGGGAGGGCAGAGACCCAGTACTTC. Residues: CASSPGGQGRAETQYF. This sequence joins TRBV5-4 and TRBJ2-5, with TRBD2 as a possible D gene (7 bases). CDR3 length: 16 residues. The germline V gene encodes CDR1 SGHNT and CDR2 YYREEE (reference sequence). V was pared by 4 bases and J by 4 bases, with 20 bases between. Supplemented by reference TRBV5-4 and TRBJ2-5, the full variable domain reads ETGVTQSPTHLIKTRGQQVTLRCSSQSGHNTVSWYQQALGQGPQFIFQYYREEENGRGNFPPRFSGLQFPNYSSELNVNALELDDSALYLCASSPGGQGRAETQYFGPGTRLLVL.

This clone came up once. The V gene is TRBV25-1, the J gene TRBJ2-4, with D maybe TRBD1 (6 bases). V was clipped by 1 base and J by 7 bases, with 14 bases between them. The CDR3 sequence is 15 residues long. Germline V gene data show CDR1 as MGHDK and CDR2 as SYGVNS. The CDR3 spells CASSEWGQGSNIQYF. The CDR3 DNA is TGTGCCAGCAGTGAATGGGGGCAGGGTAGTAACATTCAGTACTTC.

The CDR3 reads CAISDIEETYEQYF. In DNA, the CDR3 is TGTGCCATCAGTGATATTGAGGAAACCTACGAGCAGTACTTC. This chain links TRBV10-3 with TRBJ2-7; D is uncertain. The CDR3 runs 14 residues. Germline lookup yields CDR1 ENHRY and CDR2 SYGVKD. V was pared by 3 bases and J by 2 bases, with 11 bases between.

A single count supports this clone. The rearrangement links TRBV23-1 to TRBJ2-7; TRBD2 agrees at 10 bases. TRBV23-1 is noted as an ORF with a role that remains uncertain. The junction had 4 bases not matched to a gene; V was cut back by 2 bases and J by 6 bases. CDR3 length equals 14 residues. The CDR3, as DNA: TGCGCCAGCAGTCAACGAGCGGGGGGGCCCGAGCAGTACTTC. Its translation is CASSQRAGGPEQYF.

CDR3 nucleotide sequence: TGTGCCAGCAGCTTAGAACTACGCAATGAGCAGTTCTTC. Its protein is CASSLELRNEQFF. V gene TRBV7-2 combines with J gene TRBJ2-1; no clear D gene. This CDR3 contains 13 residues. Germline CDR1 SGHTA, CDR2 FQGNSA. V was shortened by 1 base and J by 6 bases, with 7 bases between the two germline ends.

This rearrangement joins TRBV15 to TRBJ2-1, with D tentatively TRBD2 (6 bases). Germline loops: CDR1 LNHNV, CDR2 YYDKDF (reference sequence). The germline V and J ends were trimmed by 5 bases and 4 bases, with 12 bases remaining between them. The CDR3 extends over 14 amino acids. The CDR3, as DNA: TGTGCCACCAGCCAACGGGGGAGGTACAATGAGCAGTTCTTC. This gives the protein CATSQRGRYNEQFF.

The chain has TRBV3-1 (or the pseudogene TRBV3-2) and TRBJ1-1; D not resolved. The CDR3 runs to 12 residues. Germline CDR1 reads LGHDT; CDR2 reads YNNKEL (reference sequence). V was pared by 3 bases and J by 2 bases, with 4 bases between. The CDR3 spells CASSQYNTEAFF. DNA for the CDR3: TGTGCCAGCAGCCAGTATAACACTGAAGCTTTCTTT.

The gene calls are TRBV6-5 and TRBJ1-1; D is uncertain. V was cut by 8 bases and J by 3 bases, with 10 bases left in between. Germline V gives CDR1 MNHEY, CDR2 SVGAGI. CDR3 length: 12 residues. CDR3 residues: CASSGVDTEAFF. The CDR3 DNA is TGTGCCAGCTCCGGGGTTGACACTGAAGCTTTCTTT.

CDR3 bases: TGCGCCAGCAGCCAAGGGACTAGCGGGGCTCGCTCTGGGGCCAACGTCCTGACTTTC. Protein product: CASSQGTSGARSGANVLTF. The chain joins TRBV4-3 to TRBJ2-6, with 12 bases lining up with TRBD2. This CDR3 contains 19 residues. Germline CDR1 and CDR2: LGHNA and YSLEER. The trim removed 1 base at V and 0 bases at J, leaving 4 bases unmatched.

This sequence joins TRBV27 and TRBJ2-2; the match to TRBD2 covers 8 bases. V lost 7 bases, J lost 2 bases, and 9 bases stayed unmatched. Germline V lookup: CDR1 MNHEY, CDR2 SMNVEV (reference sequence). The CDR3 consists of 16 residues. The CDR3 loop reads CASTNSGETNTGELFF. As DNA, the CDR3 is TGTGCCAGCACTAATAGCGGGGAGACAAACACCGGGGAGCTGTTTTTT.

The V and J genes are TRBV4-1 and TRBJ2-1, with 9 bases that match TRBD2. The CDR3 length is 16 residues. Germline loops: CDR1 MGHRA, CDR2 YSYEKL. The V gene end was trimmed by 0 bases and the J gene end by 9 bases; junction bases not matched to a gene: 9. CDR3 DNA sequence: TGCGCCAGCAGCCAAGATTGGGCTAGCGGGGCGGGTGAGCAGTTCTTC. It specifies CASSQDWASGAGEQFF.

This clone was recorded once. This chain links TRBV7-9 with TRBJ1-5, with D possibly TRBD1 on 6 matching bases. V lost 5 bases to trimming and J lost 2 bases, with 16 bases between them. This CDR3 has 16 amino acids. Germline CDR1 reads SEHNR; CDR2 reads FQNEAQ (reference sequence). In nucleotides, the CDR3 is TGTGCCAGCAGCCCGGAGGGGGGGCTTGGCAATCAGCCCCAGCATTTT. The encoded protein is CASSPEGGLGNQPQHF.

This clone appeared a single time. The junction does not match germline at one end; this may be a read error. The rearrangement joins TRBV11-3 to TRBJ2-1; 8 nucleotides agree with TRBD1. The CDR3 totals 14 residues. In germline, CDR1 is SGHNT, CDR2 YENEEA. In DNA, the CDR3 is TGTGCCAGCAGCGTGGACAGGGCCTACAATAAGCAGTTCTTC. Encoded protein: CASSVDRAYNKQFF.

In this sample, this clone turned up a few times. This chain links TRBV3-1 (or the pseudogene TRBV3-2) with TRBJ2-7, with D possibly being TRBD1 (6 bases). The CDR3 consists of 14 residues. Germline V gives CDR1 LGHDT, CDR2 YNNKEL (reference sequence). Between the trimmed V and J ends, which lost 3 bases and 4 bases, there was a span of 13 bases. The CDR3 here is CASSHRGGLYEQYF. The CDR3 DNA sequence: TGTGCCAGCAGCCACCGAGGGGGTCTTTACGAGCAGTACTTC.

This rearrangement joins TRBV19 to TRBJ2-1; tentative D call: TRBD1 (6 bases). Per germline, CDR1 LNHDA and CDR2 SQIVND (reference sequence). The CDR3 sequence is 15 residues long. The ends were cut back, 7 bases at V and 4 bases at J, with 17 bases in the middle. CDR3 sequence reads: CASTLNWGQYNEQFF. The CDR3 nucleotides are TGTGCCAGTACCCTTAACTGGGGGCAGTACAATGAGCAGTTCTTC.

This chain's CDR3 is CASSVSGGQETQYF. The DNA for the CDR3 is TGTGCCAGCAGCGTCTCCGGGGGTCAAGAGACCCAGTACTTC. This chain uses TRBV9 with TRBJ2-5; D is possibly TRBD2 (6 bases). Looked up from germline, CDR1 is SGDLS and CDR2 is YYNGEE. V was shortened by 2 bases and J by 2 bases, with 10 bases between the two germline ends. There are 14 residues in the CDR3.

The chain has TRBV19 and TRBJ1-6; TRBD1 is a possible D gene (5 bases). The CDR3 extends over 14 amino acids. The germline V and J ends were trimmed by 4 bases and 7 bases, with 11 bases remaining between them. In germline, CDR1 is LNHDA, CDR2 SQIVND (reference sequence). CDR3 nucleotide sequence: TGTGCCAGTAGTACCCGGACACGAAATTCACCCCTCCACTTT. Its translation: CASSTRTRNSPLHF.

This clone came up once. This chain joins TRBV4-1 and TRBJ2-3; a weak D match, TRBD2 (6 bases). The ends were cut back, 9 bases at V and 2 bases at J, with 15 bases in the middle. The V gene's germline CDR1 is MGHRA and CDR2 YSYEKL. The CDR3 is made up of 14 amino acids. The CDR3 loop is CASGPGLPTDTQYF. CDR3 sequence (DNA): TGCGCCAGTGGACCGGGACTCCCCACAGATACGCAGTATTTT.

The V gene is TRBV4-2, the J gene TRBJ1-2, with D perhaps TRBD1 (6 bases). Trimming cost V 1 base and J 2 bases, with 17 bases left between them. This CDR3 comprises 17 residues. The germline CDR1 and CDR2 sequences are LGHNA and YNFKEQ. The CDR3 reads CASSQGRRGAINYGYTF. For the CDR3, the DNA is TGTGCCAGCAGCCAAGGGCGCAGGGGCGCGATCAACTATGGCTACACCTTC.

The chain uses TRBV2 and TRBJ2-3, with TRBD1 matching over 9 bases. V lost 6 bases to trimming and J lost 5 bases; unmatched junction nucleotides: 6. The CDR3 contains 14 residues. The germline V gene has CDR1 SNHLY and CDR2 FYNNEI. As DNA, the CDR3 is TGTGCCAGCAGCCGGACAGGGGAGGGAGATACGCAGTATTTT. Protein: CASSRTGEGDTQYF.

The rearrangement uses TRBV10-3 and TRBJ1-2; tentatively, D is TRBD1 (5 bases). V was trimmed by 4 bases and J by 3 bases, leaving 12 bases between them. The CDR3 contains 14 residues. The germline CDR1 and CDR2 sequences are ENHRY and SYGVKD. The DNA for the CDR3 is TGTGCCATCAGTGCACGGCAGGGATACTATGGCTACACCTTC. This sequence encodes CAISARQGYYGYTF.

The genes are TRBV18 and TRBJ1-4, with D possibly TRBD1 on 6 matching bases. The CDR3 is 15 residues long. V lost 3 bases and J 0 bases, leaving 8 bases between the germline ends. Germline V gene sequence: CDR1 KGHSH, CDR2 LQKENI. CDR3 amino acids: CASSPDRTTNEKLFF. In DNA form, the CDR3 reads TGTGCCAGCTCACCCGACAGGACAACTAATGAAAAACTGTTTTTT.

The chain combines TRBV6-4 with TRBJ1-1; 7 nucleotides align to TRBD1. After removal of 6 bases from V and 0 bases from J, the junction contained 7 bases not matched to a gene. The CDR3 is made up of 15 amino acids. Germline V CDR1 and CDR2: MRHNA, SNTAGT. The CDR3 DNA is TGTGCCAGCAGGCGACAGGGATCCATGAACACTGAAGCTTTCTTT. Encoded protein: CASRRQGSMNTEAFF.

The chain joins TRBV2 to TRBJ1-2; D gene unclear. There are 14 residues in the CDR3. Trimming removed 5 bases at V and 4 bases at J, with 14 bases between. Germline CDR1 SNHLY, CDR2 FYNNEI. The chain's CDR3 is CASSIQTLGYGYTF. Written as DNA, the CDR3 is TGTGCCAGCAGTATTCAGACGCTAGGCTATGGCTACACCTTC.

V is TRBV24-1 and J is TRBJ2-2, with TRBD2 as a possible D gene (6 bases). V lost 7 bases to trimming and J lost 3 bases, with 11 bases between them. This CDR3 comprises 14 residues. Germline CDR1 reads KGHDR; CDR2 reads SFDVKD. The CDR3 DNA reads as TGTGCCACCAGGGGAGGCCCGGACACCGGGGAGCTGTTTTTT. Its translation: CATRGGPDTGELFF.